The source of this T cell receptor beta chain is a study of CD8 T cells in ankylosing spondylitis. TCRdb recomputed calls from the 5' RACE reads with MiXCR, one row per CDR3 protein. The sample shows under 850,000 distinct CDR3 sequences, around 20% of them seen only once. This clonotype occurred many times. Antigen: not known. Overall study findings and caveats: Disease-linked clones bore a CD8+ phenotype, appearing relatively rarely in peripheral blood. Ankylosing spondylitis blood appeared to carry a characteristic TCR beta motif of seven to nine highly homologous variants. Existing reports had already noted some motif variants in reactive arthritis synovial fluid and blood.

The CDR3 extends over 15 amino acids. The trim removed 1 base at V and 2 bases at J, leaving 2 bases unmatched. Germline lookup yields CDR1 SGHTA and CDR2 FQGTGA. The chain uses TRBV7-3 and TRBJ1-1, with 9 nucleotides matching TRBD1. This receptor was obtained from a male donor with ankylosing spondylitis. The sample consisted of blood, either unsorted or a sorted T cell fraction (not recorded which). The CDR3 DNA reads TGTGCCAGCAGCTTAATGGGACAGGGAAACACTGAAGCTTTCTTT. Amino acids: CASSLMGQGNTEAFF.